Detailed here is one TCR beta chain. Its antigen is undetermined. CDR1 is SGHDT, CDR2 YYEEEE, per germline. Trimming shortened V by 4 bases and J by 1 base, and 15 bases separated the two germline ends. The CDR3 covers 15 residues. This entry is derived from a study of cytomegalovirus exposure and HLA in healthy donors. On the study more broadly: The 120 or so validation repertoires used a platform that matched the one used for the 550 to 800 first-cohort repertoires, as a later analysis reported. Regarding the study as a whole: Altogether, about 160 TCR beta chains were recorded as cytomegalovirus-associated. First-cohort TCR clusters were later found to tend to co-occur in the 90 to 150 validation repertoires.

Sequencing used immunoSEQ multiplex PCR; TCRdb keeps in-frame clones, though not all of them. The sample yields 65,000 to 95,000 clones, approximately 94% seen once. From the 120-subject validation cohort, which was separate from the roughly 690-subject first cohort, the donors were drawn. The chain joins TRBV5-6 to TRBJ2-7; a weak D match, TRBD1 (5 bases). The TCR sequence derives from a woman in her twenties or thirties in good health and CMV-seronegative. The sample taken for sequencing was PBMCs. Written as DNA, the CDR3 is TGTGCCAGCAGCCTTGATCCAGGGAATTCCTACGAGCAGTACTTC. Its protein is CASSLDPGNSYEQYF.